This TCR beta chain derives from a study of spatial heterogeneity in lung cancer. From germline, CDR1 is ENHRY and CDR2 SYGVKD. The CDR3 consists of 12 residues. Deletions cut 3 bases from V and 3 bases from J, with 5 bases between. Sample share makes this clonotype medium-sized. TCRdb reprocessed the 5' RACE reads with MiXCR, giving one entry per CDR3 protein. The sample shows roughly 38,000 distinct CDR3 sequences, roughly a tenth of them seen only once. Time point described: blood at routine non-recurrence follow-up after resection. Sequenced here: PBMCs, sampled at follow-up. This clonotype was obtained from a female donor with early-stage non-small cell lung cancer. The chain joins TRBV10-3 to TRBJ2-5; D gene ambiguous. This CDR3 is CAISDLEETQYF. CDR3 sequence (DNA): TGTGCCATCAGTGACCTAGAAGAGACCCAGTACTTC.